The sequence of this T cell receptor (beta chain) was determined in a study of T cells after yellow fever vaccination. On the study more broadly: Each low-cell-number fraction was prepared by means of SMART-Seq v4 Ultra Low Input.

The CDR3 consists of 14 residues. Germline CDR1 and CDR2: SGDLS and YYNGEE. The ends were cut back, 0 bases at V and 4 bases at J, with 10 bases in the middle. On this clonotype: The target antigen is unknown.

General study points: The CD4 and CD8 compartments had a small share of their clonotypes in common.

MiXCR, applied by TCRdb to the 5' RACE reads, yields one record per CDR3 protein. This table has more than 250,000 distinct CDR3 sequences, 6.8% appearing once. Sequenced material: PBMCs, taken 45 days after the first yellow fever vaccination. V usage is TRBV9 and J usage is TRBJ1-1; TRBD1 might be the D (6 bases). The TCR comes from a man aged 18 to 30 who received the YFV17D yellow fever vaccine. The CDR3 DNA follows: TGTGCCAGCAGCGTAGTCCAGGGGAGCACTGAAGCTTTCTTT. It translates to CASSVVQGSTEAFF. The whole variable domain, remainder taken from reference TRBV9 and TRBJ1-1, is DSGVTQTPKHLITATGQRVTLRCSPRSGDLSVYWYQQSLDQGLQFLIQYYNGEERAKGNILERFSAQQFPDLHSELNLSSLELGDSALYFCASSVVQGSTEAFFGQGTRLTVV.